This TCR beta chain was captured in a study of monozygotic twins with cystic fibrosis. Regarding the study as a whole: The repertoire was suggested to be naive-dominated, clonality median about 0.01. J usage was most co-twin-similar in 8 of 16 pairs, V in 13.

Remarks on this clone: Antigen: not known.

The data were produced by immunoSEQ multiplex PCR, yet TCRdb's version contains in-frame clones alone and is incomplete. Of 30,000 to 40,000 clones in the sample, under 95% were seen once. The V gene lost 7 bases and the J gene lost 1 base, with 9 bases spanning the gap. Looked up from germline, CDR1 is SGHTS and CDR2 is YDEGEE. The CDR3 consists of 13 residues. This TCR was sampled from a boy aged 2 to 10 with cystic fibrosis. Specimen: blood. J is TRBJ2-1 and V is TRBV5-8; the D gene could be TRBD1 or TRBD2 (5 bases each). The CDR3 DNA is TGTGCCAGCGGGGGTCGTTCCTACAATGAGCAGTTCTTC. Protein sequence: CASGGRSYNEQFF.